At least ten counts were recorded for the clone carrying this T cell receptor beta chain. Trimming shortened V by 6 bases and J by 5 bases, and 20 bases separated the two germline ends. There are 15 residues in the CDR3. CDR1 MNHEY and CDR2 SVGAGI come from the germline V gene. This specimen belongs to a study of CD8+CD57+ T cells in acquired aplastic anemia. Genomic DNA constituted the template upon which TCR beta VDJ and CDR3 profiling was performed. TCRdb re-called the reads through MiXCR, storing one row per CDR3 protein. The data contain 400,000 to 500,000 distinct CDR3 sequences, just under 70% of them singletons.

Sequencing was performed on sorted CD4+, CD8+, or CD8+CD57+ T cells (not recorded which) from PBMCs. This rearrangement joins TRBV6-5 to TRBJ2-7, with D unresolved. The source of this sequence is a human donor in good health, serving as a control. CDR3 coding DNA: TGTGCCAGCAGGTCCAGTGGACCAGGATCCAACGAGCAGTACTTC. This translates into CASRSSGPGSNEQYF.